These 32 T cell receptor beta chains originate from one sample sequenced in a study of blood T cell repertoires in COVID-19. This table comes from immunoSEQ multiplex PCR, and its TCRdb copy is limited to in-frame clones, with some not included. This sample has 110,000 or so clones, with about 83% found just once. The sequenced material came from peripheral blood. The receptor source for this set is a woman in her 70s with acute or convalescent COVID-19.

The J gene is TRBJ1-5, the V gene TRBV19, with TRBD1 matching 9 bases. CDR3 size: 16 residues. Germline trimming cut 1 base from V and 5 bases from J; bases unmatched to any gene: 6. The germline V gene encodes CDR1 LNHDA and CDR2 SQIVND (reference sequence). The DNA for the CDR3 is TGTGCCAGTAGTATAGGCCGGGACAGGGATCATCAGCCCCAGCATTTT. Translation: CASSIGRDRDHQPQHF.

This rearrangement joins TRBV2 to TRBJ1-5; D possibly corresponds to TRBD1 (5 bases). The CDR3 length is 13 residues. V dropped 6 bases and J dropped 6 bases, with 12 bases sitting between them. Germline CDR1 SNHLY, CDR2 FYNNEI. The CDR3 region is CASRRDSVQPQHF. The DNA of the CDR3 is TGTGCCAGCAGGAGGGACTCCGTTCAGCCCCAGCATTTT.

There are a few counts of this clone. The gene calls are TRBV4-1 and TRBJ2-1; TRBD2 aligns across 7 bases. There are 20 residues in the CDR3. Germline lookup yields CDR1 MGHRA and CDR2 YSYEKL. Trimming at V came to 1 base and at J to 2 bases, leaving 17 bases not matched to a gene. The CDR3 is CASSQVASSSGPSTYNEQFF. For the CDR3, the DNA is TGCGCCAGCAGCCAAGTTGCGTCGTCTAGCGGTCCCTCTACCTACAATGAGCAGTTCTTC.

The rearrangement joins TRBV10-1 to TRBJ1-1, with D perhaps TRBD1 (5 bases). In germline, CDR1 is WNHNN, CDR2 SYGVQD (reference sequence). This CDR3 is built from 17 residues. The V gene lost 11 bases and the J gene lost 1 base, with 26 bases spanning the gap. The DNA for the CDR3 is TGCGCCGGCCTCGTGGTAGCTTATGGGGGGGAGAACACTGAAGCTTTCTTT. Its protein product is CAGLVVAYGGENTEAFF.

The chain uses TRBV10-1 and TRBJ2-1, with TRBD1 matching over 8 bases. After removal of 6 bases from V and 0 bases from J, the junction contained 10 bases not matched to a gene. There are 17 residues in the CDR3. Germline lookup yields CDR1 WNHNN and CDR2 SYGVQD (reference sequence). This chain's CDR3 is CASRPGTGDSSYNEQFF. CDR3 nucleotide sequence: TGCGCCAGCAGGCCCGGGACAGGCGATAGCTCCTACAATGAGCAGTTCTTC.

The CDR3 DNA reads TGTGCCCAAATAACCCCCCGGGGGATTAGGGAGACCCAGTACTTC. This codes for CAQITPRGIRETQYF. V usage is TRBV19 and J usage is TRBJ2-5; D perhaps matches TRBD2 (6 bases). V was trimmed by 11 bases and J by 5 bases, leaving 24 bases between them. The CDR3 sequence is 15 residues long. Per germline, CDR1 LNHDA and CDR2 SQIVND (reference sequence).

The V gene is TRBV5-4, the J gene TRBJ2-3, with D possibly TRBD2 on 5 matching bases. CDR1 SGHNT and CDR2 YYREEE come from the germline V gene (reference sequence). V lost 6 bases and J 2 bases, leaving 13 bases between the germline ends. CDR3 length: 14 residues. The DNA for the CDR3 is TGTGCCAGCAAATCGGCGGACTTCACAGATACGCAGTATTTT. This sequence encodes CASKSADFTDTQYF.

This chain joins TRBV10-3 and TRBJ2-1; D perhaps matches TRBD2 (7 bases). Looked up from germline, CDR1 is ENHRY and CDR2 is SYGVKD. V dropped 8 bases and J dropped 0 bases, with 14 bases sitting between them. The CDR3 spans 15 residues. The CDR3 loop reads CAIAGGPSSYNEQFF. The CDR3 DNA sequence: TGTGCCATCGCCGGGGGGCCAAGCTCCTACAATGAGCAGTTCTTC.

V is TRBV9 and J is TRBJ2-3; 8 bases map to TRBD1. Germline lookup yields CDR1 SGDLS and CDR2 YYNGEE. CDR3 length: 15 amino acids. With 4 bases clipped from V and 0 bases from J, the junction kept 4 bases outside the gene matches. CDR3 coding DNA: TGTGCCAGCAGCCCCCGGACAGGGAGCACAGATACGCAGTATTTT. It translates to CASSPRTGSTDTQYF.

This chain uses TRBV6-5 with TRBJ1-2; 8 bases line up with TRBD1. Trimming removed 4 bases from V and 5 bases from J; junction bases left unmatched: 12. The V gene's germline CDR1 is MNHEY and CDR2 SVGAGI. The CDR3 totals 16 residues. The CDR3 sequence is CASSLAGGASYYGYTF. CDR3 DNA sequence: TGTGCCAGCAGTTTGGCAGGGGGCGCTTCATATTATGGCTACACCTTC.

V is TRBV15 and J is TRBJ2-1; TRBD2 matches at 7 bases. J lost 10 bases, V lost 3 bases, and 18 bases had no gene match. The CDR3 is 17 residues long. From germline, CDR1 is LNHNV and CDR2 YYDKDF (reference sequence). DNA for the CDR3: TGTGCCACCAGCAGCCAAAGCTTGGGCGGGAGAGCTGGAGAGCAGTTCTTC. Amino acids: CATSSQSLGGRAGEQFF. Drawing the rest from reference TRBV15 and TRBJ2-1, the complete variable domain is DAMVIQNPRYQVTQFGKPVTLSCSQTLNHNVMYWYQQKSSQAPKLLFHYYDKDFNNEADTPDNFQSRRPNTSFCFLDIRSPGLGDTAMYLCATSSQSLGGRAGEQFFGPGTRLTVL.

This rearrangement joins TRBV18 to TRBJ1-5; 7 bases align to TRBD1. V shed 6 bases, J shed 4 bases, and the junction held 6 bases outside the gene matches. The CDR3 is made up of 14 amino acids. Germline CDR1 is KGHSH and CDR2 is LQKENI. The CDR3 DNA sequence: TGTGCCAGCTCGCAGGGACAGAGAAATCAGCCCCAGCATTTT. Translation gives CASSQGQRNQPQHF. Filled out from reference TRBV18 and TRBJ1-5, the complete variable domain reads NAGVMQNPRHLVRRRGQEARLRCSPMKGHSHVYWYRQLPEEGLKFMVYLQKENIIDESGMPKERFSAEFPKEGPSILRIQQVVRGDSAAYFCASSQGQRNQPQHFGDGTRLSIL.

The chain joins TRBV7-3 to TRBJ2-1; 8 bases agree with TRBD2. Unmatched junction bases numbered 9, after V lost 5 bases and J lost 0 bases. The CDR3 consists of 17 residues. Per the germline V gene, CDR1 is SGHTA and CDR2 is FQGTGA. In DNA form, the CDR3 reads TGTGCCAGCAGCCCCCGGGCGCGGGGGGACTCCTACAATGAGCAGTTCTTC. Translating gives CASSPRARGDSYNEQFF.

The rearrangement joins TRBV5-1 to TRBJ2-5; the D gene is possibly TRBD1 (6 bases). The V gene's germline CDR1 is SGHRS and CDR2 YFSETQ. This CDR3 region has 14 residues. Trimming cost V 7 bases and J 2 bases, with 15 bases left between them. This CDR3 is CASSGGGAQETQYF. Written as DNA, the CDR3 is TGCGCCAGCTCCGGTGGGGGCGCACAAGAGACCCAGTACTTC.

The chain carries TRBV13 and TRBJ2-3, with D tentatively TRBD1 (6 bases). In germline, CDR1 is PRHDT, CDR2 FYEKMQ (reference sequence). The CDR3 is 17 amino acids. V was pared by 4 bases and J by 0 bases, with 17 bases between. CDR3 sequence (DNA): TGTGCCAGCAGCTCTAGACAGGCCGGTACTAGCACAGATACGCAGTATTTT. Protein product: CASSSRQAGTSTDTQYF. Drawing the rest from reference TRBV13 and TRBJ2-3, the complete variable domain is AAGVIQSPRHLIKEKRETATLKCYPIPRHDTVYWYQQGPGQDPQFLISFYEKMQSDKGSIPDRFSAQQFSDYHSELNMSSLELGDSALYFCASSSRQAGTSTDTQYFGPGTRLTVL.

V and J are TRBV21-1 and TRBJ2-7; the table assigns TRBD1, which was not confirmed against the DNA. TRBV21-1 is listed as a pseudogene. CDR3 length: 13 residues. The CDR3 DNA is TGTGCCGGGCCAACCGATGAACCCCACGAGCAGTACGTC. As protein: CAGPTDEPHEQYV.

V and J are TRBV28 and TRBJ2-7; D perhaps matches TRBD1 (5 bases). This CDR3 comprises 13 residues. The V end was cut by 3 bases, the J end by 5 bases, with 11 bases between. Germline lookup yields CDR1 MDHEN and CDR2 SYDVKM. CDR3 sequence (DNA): TGTGCCAGCAGTTTGGCCAGGGTGAACGAGCAGTACTTC. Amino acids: CASSLARVNEQYF.

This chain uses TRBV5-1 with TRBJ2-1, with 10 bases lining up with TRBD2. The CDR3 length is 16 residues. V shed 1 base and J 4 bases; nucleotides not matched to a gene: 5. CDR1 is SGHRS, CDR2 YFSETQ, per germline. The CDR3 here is CASSLRPSGSYNEQFF. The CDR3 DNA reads TGCGCCAGCAGCTTGCGGCCTAGCGGGAGTTACAATGAGCAGTTCTTC. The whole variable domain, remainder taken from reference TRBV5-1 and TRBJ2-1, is KAGVTQTPRYLIKTRGQQVTLSCSPISGHRSVSWYQQTPGQGLQFLFEYFSETQRNKGNFPGRFSGRQFSNSRSEMNVSTLELGDSALYLCASSLRPSGSYNEQFFGPGTRLTVL.

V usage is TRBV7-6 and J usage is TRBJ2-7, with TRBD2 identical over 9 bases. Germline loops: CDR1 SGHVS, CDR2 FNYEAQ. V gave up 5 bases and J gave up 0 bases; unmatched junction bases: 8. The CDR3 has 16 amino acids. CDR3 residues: CASSPSGVLSSYEQYF. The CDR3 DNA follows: TGTGCCAGCAGCCCTAGCGGGGTACTGAGCTCCTACGAGCAGTACTTC.

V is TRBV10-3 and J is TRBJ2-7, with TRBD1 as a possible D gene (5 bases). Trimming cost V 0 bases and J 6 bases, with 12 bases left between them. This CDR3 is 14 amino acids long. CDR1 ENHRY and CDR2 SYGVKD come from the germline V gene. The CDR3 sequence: CAISESDTLSEQYF. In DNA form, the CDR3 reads TGTGCCATCAGTGAGTCGGACACCCTGAGCGAGCAGTACTTC.

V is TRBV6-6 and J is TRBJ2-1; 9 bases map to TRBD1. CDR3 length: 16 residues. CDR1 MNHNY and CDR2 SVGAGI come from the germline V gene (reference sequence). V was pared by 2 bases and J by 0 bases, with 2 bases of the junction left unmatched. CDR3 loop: CASSYPTGGSYNEQFF. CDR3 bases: TGTGCCAGCAGTTACCCGACAGGGGGCTCCTACAATGAGCAGTTCTTC.

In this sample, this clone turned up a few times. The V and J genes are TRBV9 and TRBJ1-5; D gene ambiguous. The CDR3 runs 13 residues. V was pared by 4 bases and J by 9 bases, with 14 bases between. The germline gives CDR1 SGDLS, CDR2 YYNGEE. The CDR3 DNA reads TGTGCCAGCAGCCCTTCTACCGGTGGGCCCCAGCATTTT. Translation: CASSPSTGGPQHF. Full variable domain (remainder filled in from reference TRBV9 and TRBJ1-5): DSGVTQTPKHLITATGQRVTLRCSPRSGDLSVYWYQQSLDQGLQFLIQYYNGEERAKGNILERFSAQQFPDLHSELNLSSLELGDSALYFCASSPSTGGPQHFGDGTRLSIL.

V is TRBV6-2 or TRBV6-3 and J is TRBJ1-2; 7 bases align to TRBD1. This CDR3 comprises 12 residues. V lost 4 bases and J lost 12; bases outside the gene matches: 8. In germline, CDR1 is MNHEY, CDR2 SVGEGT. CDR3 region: CASSSNRGGNTF. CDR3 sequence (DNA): TGTGCCAGCAGTTCCAACAGGGGAGGAAACACCTTC.

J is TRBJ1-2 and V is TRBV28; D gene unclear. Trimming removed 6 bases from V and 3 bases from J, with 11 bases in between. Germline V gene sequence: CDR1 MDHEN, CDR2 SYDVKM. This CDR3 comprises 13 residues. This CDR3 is CASSPRFYYGYTF. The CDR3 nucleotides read TGTGCCAGCAGCCCGCGTTTTTACTATGGCTACACCTTC.

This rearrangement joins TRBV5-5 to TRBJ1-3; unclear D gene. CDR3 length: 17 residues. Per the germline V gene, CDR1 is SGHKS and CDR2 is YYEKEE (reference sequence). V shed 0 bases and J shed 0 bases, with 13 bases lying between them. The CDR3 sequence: CASSLGGAAFSGNTIYF. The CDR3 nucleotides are TGTGCCAGCAGCTTGGGTGGCGCAGCGTTCTCTGGAAACACCATATATTTT.

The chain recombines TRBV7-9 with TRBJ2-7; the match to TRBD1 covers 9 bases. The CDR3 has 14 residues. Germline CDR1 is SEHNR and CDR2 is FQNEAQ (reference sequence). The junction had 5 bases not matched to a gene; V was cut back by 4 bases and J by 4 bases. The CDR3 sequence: CASSSRTGEYEQYV. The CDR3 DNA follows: TGTGCCAGCAGCTCAAGGACAGGGGAATACGAGCAGTACGTC.

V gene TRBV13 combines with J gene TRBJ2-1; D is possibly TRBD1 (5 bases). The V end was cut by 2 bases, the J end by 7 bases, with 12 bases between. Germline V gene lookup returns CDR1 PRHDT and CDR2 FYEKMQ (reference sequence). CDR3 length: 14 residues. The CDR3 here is CASSLYPGLNEQFF. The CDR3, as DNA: TGTGCCAGCAGCTTATATCCAGGGCTTAATGAGCAGTTCTTC. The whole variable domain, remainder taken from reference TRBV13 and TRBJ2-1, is AAGVIQSPRHLIKEKRETATLKCYPIPRHDTVYWYQQGPGQDPQFLISFYEKMQSDKGSIPDRFSAQQFSDYHSELNMSSLELGDSALYFCASSLYPGLNEQFFGPGTRLTVL.

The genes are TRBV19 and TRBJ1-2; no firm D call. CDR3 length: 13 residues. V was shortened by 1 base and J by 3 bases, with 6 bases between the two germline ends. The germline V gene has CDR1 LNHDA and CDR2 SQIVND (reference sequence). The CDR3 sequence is CASSIARDYGYTF. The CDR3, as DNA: TGTGCCAGTAGTATAGCCCGAGACTATGGCTACACCTTC.

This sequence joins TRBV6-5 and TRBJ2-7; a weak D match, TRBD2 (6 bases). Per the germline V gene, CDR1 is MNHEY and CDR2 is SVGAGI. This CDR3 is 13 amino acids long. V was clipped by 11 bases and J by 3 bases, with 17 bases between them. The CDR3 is CARRSGENYEQYV. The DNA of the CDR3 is TGTGCCCGTCGGTCGGGGGAAAACTACGAGCAGTACGTC.

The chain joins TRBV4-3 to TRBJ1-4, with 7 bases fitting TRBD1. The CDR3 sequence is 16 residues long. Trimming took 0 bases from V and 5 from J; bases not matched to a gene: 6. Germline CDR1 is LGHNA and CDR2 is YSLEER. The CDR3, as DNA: TGCGCCAGCAGCCAAGATATTGGGACAGAAAATGAAAAACTGTTTTTT. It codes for CASSQDIGTENEKLFF.

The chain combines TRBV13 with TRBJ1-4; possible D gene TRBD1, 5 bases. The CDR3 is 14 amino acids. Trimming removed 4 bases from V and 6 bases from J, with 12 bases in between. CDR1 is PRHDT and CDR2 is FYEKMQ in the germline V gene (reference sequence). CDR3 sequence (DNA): TGTGCCAGCAGCTCCGGGACTGACTATGAAAAACTGTTTTTT. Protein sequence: CASSSGTDYEKLFF.

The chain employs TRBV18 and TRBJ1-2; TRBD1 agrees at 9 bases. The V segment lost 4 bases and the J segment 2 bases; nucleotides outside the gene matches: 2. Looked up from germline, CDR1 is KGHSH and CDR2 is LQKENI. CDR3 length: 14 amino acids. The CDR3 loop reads CASSLGTGNYGYTF. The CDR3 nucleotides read TGTGCCAGCTCACTTGGGACAGGGAACTATGGCTACACCTTC.